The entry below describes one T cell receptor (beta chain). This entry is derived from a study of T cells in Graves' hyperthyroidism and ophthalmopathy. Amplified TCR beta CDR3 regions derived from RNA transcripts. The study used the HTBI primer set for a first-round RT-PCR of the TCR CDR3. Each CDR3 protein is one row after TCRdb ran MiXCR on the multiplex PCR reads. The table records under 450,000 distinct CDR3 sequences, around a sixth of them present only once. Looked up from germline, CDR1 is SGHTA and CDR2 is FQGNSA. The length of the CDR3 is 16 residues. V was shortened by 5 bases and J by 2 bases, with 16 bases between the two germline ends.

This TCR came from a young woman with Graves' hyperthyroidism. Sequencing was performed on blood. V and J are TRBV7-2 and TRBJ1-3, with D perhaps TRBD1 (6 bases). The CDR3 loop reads CASSLLGHLPGNTIYF. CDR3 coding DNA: TGTGCCAGCAGCCTGCTGGGACACCTGCCTGGAAACACCATATATTTT.